This TCR beta chain was captured by sequencing in a study of cytomegalovirus exposure and HLA in healthy donors. Study results and caveats: Data from an earlier analysis indicated that most TCR beta V segments were productive either about 87% or about 30% of the time.

About this clone: Antigen: not known.

The PCR was carried out with 60 Vbeta primers and 13 Jbeta primers. Assay: immunoSEQ multiplex PCR; the TCRdb copy retains only in-frame clones and omits some. The sample carries 150,000 to 200,000 clones, around 69% recorded once. V was clipped by 6 bases and J by 9 bases; unmatched bases: 13. CDR3 length: 14 amino acids. Germline CDR1 SGHTA, CDR2 FQGNSA. The chain uses TRBV7-2 and TRBJ2-5; TRBD2 agrees at 7 bases. This TCR came from a woman in her thirties in good health and CMV-seronegative. Input material: PBMCs. The CDR3: CASRLRRGEAAQYF. CDR3 coding DNA: TGTGCCAGCAGGTTAAGACGGGGGGAGGCGGCCCAGTACTTC.